The rows below give T cell receptor beta chains drawn from one sample of a study of blood T cell repertoires in COVID-19. Clones were read by immunoSEQ multiplex PCR, and TCRdb kept only the in-frame ones, dropping some. The sample lists 17,000 or so clones; 80% to 90% were seen once. The sample comprised peripheral blood. All receptors derive from a human donor in a cohort sampled during active COVID-19. CDR3s include the opening cysteine and the closing phenylalanine or tryptophan. D genes are given only for firm matches. Rows give clone size only sometimes, using once, few, many, or a class for an expanded clone.

length	D	V	size	J	CDR3	DNA
15	TRBD1	TRBV9	-	TRBJ2-2	CASSGGQSNTGELFF	TGTGCCAGCAGCGGGGGACAGTCGAACACCGGGGAGCTGTTTTTT
13	-	TRBV2	once	TRBJ2-5	CASSDEAQETQYF	TGTGCCAGCAGTGATGAGGCTCAAGAGACCCAGTACTTC
13	-	TRBV5-5	-	TRBJ1-2	CASSGQTNYGYTF	TGTGCCAGCAGCGGTCAGACTAACTATGGCTACACCTTC
15	-	TRBV7-9	-	TRBJ1-5	CASSFSLDSNQPQHF	TGTGCCAGCAGCTTTTCGTTAGATAGCAATCAGCCCCAGCATTTT
15	-	TRBV18	-	TRBJ1-1	CASSPLQGRYTEAFF	TGTGCCAGCTCACCACTACAGGGAAGATATACTGAAGCTTTCTTT
16	-	TRBV28	-	TRBJ2-4	CASSLSVPLAKNIQYF	TGTGCCAGCAGTTTATCCGTCCCCCTAGCCAAAAACATTCAGTACTTC
13	TRBD1	TRBV3-1/TRBV3-2	-	TRBJ1-1	CASSPKTGTRGFF	TGTGCCAGCAGCCCAAAGACAGGGACAAGAGGTTTCTTT
15	-	TRBV30	-	TRBJ1-4	CAWSGTLATNEKLFF	TGTGCCTGGTCCGGGACATTGGCAACTAATGAAAAACTGTTTTTT
18	-	TRBV3-1/TRBV3-2	-	TRBJ2-2	CASSPLWGDGAIGRELFF	TGTGCCAGCAGCCCCCTCTGGGGGGACGGAGCTATCGGCCGGGAGCTGTTTTTT
11	-	TRBV2	-	TRBJ2-5	CASQGGQTQYF	TGTGCCAGCCAGGGTGGGCAGACCCAGTACTTC
14	-	TRBV10-3	-	TRBJ1-1	CAISPDPGQTEAFF	TGTGCCATCAGTCCCGACCCTGGGCAGACTGAAGCTTTCTTT
14	-	TRBV19	-	TRBJ1-4	CASSIGAANEKLFF	TGTGCCAGTAGTATAGGCGCGGCTAATGAAAAACTGTTTTTT
15	TRBD1	TRBV28	-	TRBJ1-4	CASSYRQGTNEKLFF	TGTGCCAGCAGCTATAGACAGGGTACTAATGAAAAACTGTTTTTT
16	TRBD1	TRBV4-1	-	TRBJ2-7	CASSQGTGGRSYEQYF	TGCGCCAGCAGCCAAGGGACAGGGGGCCGCTCCTACGAGCAGTACTTC
15	-	TRBV6-1	-	TRBJ2-1	CASSEQGGYYNEQFF	TGTGCCAGCAGTGAACAGGGCGGTTACTACAATGAGCAGTTCTTC
17	TRBD1	TRBV9	few	TRBJ1-6	CASSSLPSGQMNSPLHF	TGTGCCAGCAGTTCCCTTCCTTCGGGACAGATGAATTCACCCCTCCACTTT
14	-	TRBV28	-	TRBJ1-1	CASSLGGGGNEAFF	TGTGCCAGCAGCTTAGGTGGGGGAGGCAATGAAGCTTTCTTT
15	TRBD2	TRBV3-1/TRBV3-2	-	TRBJ2-7	CASSQGVGGRIEQYF	TGTGCCAGCAGCCAAGGGGTGGGCGGGAGGATTGAGCAGTACTTC
16	TRBD1	TRBV7-9	-	TRBJ1-4	CASSLFLDRANEKLFF	TGTGCCAGCAGCTTATTTTTGGACAGGGCTAATGAAAAACTGTTTTTT
16	TRBD2	TRBV27	-	TRBJ2-2	CASSRASGINTGELFF	TGTGCCAGCAGTCGAGCTAGCGGGATTAACACCGGGGAGCTGTTTTTT
15	-	TRBV30	-	TRBJ2-2	CAWDKGTSNTGELFF	TGTGCCTGGGATAAAGGGACATCAAACACCGGGGAGCTGTTTTTT
14	-	TRBV10-3	-	TRBJ1-4	CAISTGPGEEKLFF	TGTGCCATCAGTACAGGGCCAGGGGAAGAAAAACTGTTTTTT
15	TRBD1	TRBV30	-	TRBJ1-4	CAWSDRGRNWEKLFF	TGTGCCTGGAGTGACAGGGGGCGAAACTGGGAAAAACTGTTTTTT
14	-	TRBV6-5	-	TRBJ2-1	CASSAGTHRDEQFF	TGTGCCAGCAGCGCCGGGACTCATCGCGATGAGCAGTTCTTC
13	-	TRBV28	-	TRBJ1-2	CAGGGQLSSGYTF	TGTGCCGGAGGAGGACAGCTGTCTTCTGGCTACACCTTC
18	TRBD2	TRBV13	-	TRBJ2-3	CASSPISAGGPMADTQYF	TGTGCCAGCAGTCCCATATCAGCGGGAGGGCCTATGGCAGATACGCAGTATTTT
15	-	TRBV5-6	-	TRBJ2-6	CASSFNNAGANVLTF	TGTGCCAGCAGCTTTAATAACGCGGGAGCCAACGTCCTGACTTTC
14	-	TRBV19	-	TRBJ2-6	CASEWGLGANVLTF	TGTGCCAGCGAGTGGGGGCTTGGGGCCAACGTCCTGACTTTC
16	TRBD1	TRBV27	few	TRBJ1-6	CASSLATGAVNSPLHF	TGTGCCAGCAGTTTGGCAACAGGGGCGGTTAATTCACCCCTCCACTTT
15	TRBD1	TRBV28	once	TRBJ2-7	CASSGRDRGFHEQYF	TGTGCCAGCAGTGGCCGGGACAGGGGTTTTCACGAGCAGTACTTC
13	-	TRBV12-3/TRBV12-4	few	TRBJ1-4	CASTAGLGRELFF	TGTGCCAGCACCGCAGGGTTAGGGAGGGAACTGTTTTTT
15	-	TRBV7-3	-	TRBJ1-1	CASSFPPQGRTEAFF	TGTGCCAGCAGCTTTCCCCCACAGGGTAGGACTGAAGCTTTCTTT
14	TRBD2	TRBV19	-	TRBJ2-7	CASSIKAGPHEQYF	TGTGCCAGTAGTATAAAAGCGGGACCCCACGAGCAGTACTTC
16	TRBD2	TRBV5-6	-	TRBJ2-3	CASRHGGTSGSDTQYF	TGTGCCAGCAGGCACGGCGGGACTAGCGGTTCAGATACGCAGTATTTT
13	TRBD1	TRBV5-1	-	TRBJ2-7	CASSPGGQREQYF	TGCGCCAGCAGCCCTGGGGGACAGAGGGAGCAGTACTTC
15	-	TRBV5-1	-	TRBJ2-1	CASSLSPWRNNEQFF	TGCGCCAGCAGCTTGAGCCCCTGGAGAAACAATGAGCAGTTCTTC
15	TRBD1	TRBV28	-	TRBJ1-6	CASRTYRDRVSPLHF	TGTGCCAGCAGGACTTACCGGGACAGGGTATCACCCCTCCACTTT
14	-	TRBV19	-	TRBJ2-7	CASSPRDLGYEQYF	TGTGCCAGTAGCCCCCGGGACTTAGGCTACGAGCAGTACTTC